This entry describes one T cell receptor beta chain. This specimen comes from a study of PD-L1 blockade in urothelial cancer. Study in general: It was at 3 weeks (second dose) and 6 weeks after treatment start that blood was analyzed. T cell content in blood samples showed a median of about 140,000.

Templates that were synthetic TCR analogs were spiked into each PCR. Sequenced by immunoSEQ multiplex PCR; TCRdb stores in-frame clones only, minus some. Of some 74,000 clones listed, around four fifths are singletons. Time point noted: pretreatment peripheral blood. The patients' disease, urothelial carcinoma, was locally advanced or metastatic. V gave up 8 bases and J gave up 5 bases, with 9 bases separating them. The CDR3 has 11 amino acids. Germline CDR1 is MGHDK and CDR2 is SYGVNS. This clonotype originated in a middle-aged man with urothelial cancer. Sequencing used PBMCs, obtained around atezolizumab (anti-PD-L1) treatment. J is TRBJ2-5 and V is TRBV25-1, with D uncertain. The CDR3 DNA reads as TGTGCCAGCGAGTTGGAGGAGACCCAGTACTTC. It translates to CASELEETQYF.